This is a list of T cell receptor beta chains from one sample in a study of control samples from healthy donors and cancer patients. Profiling relied on immunoSEQ multiplex PCR, and the TCRdb table lists in-frame clones only, not all of them. The sample has about 110,000 clones; 70% to 85% are singletons. Sequencing used blood. The source is a man between 18 and 35 years old in good health. Each CDR3 is given with its conserved first and last residue. Each record gives: D gene, J gene, V gene, clone size, CDR3 DNA, CDR3 protein. The D gene is left open where the match is weak. Clone sizes are given selectively: once, few, many, or a class where the clone is expanded.

d_gene: TRBD1; j_gene: TRBJ1-2; v_gene: TRBV7-2; abundance: -; CDR3nt: TGTGCCAGCAGCTCGGACAGGGCCGGAATTGGGGGAGGCTACACCTTC; CDR3aa: CASSSDRAGIGGGYTF
d_gene: TRBD2; j_gene: TRBJ2-3; v_gene: TRBV15; abundance: once; CDR3nt: TGTGCCACCAGCAGGGGAGGGAGCACAGATACGCAGTATTTT; CDR3aa: CATSRGGSTDTQYF
d_gene: -; j_gene: TRBJ1-3; v_gene: TRBV29-1; abundance: few; CDR3nt: TGCAGCGTTAAGGGTGGCTCTGGAAACACCATATATTTT; CDR3aa: CSVKGGSGNTIYF
d_gene: -; j_gene: TRBJ1-2; v_gene: TRBV7-2; abundance: -; CDR3nt: TGTGCCAGCAGCCTCTTGGGGTTATATGGCTACACCTTC; CDR3aa: CASSLLGLYGYTF
d_gene: -; j_gene: TRBJ2-3; v_gene: TRBV27; abundance: -; CDR3nt: TGTGCCAGCAGTGGAACAACCTATACGCAGTATTTT; CDR3aa: CASSGTTYTQYF
d_gene: TRBD1; j_gene: TRBJ1-1; v_gene: TRBV25-1; abundance: -; CDR3nt: TGTGCCAGCAGTCCCCGGACAGGGCGGAACACTGAAGCTTTCTTT; CDR3aa: CASSPRTGRNTEAFF
d_gene: TRBD2; j_gene: TRBJ2-2; v_gene: TRBV9; abundance: -; CDR3nt: TGTGCCAGCAGCTTCCTAGCGGGGGACACCGGGGAGCTGTTTTTT; CDR3aa: CASSFLAGDTGELFF
d_gene: -; j_gene: TRBJ2-7; v_gene: TRBV5-1; abundance: -; CDR3nt: TGCGCCAGCAGTGGAGGGGTCCGACCCTACGAGCAGTACTTC; CDR3aa: CASSGGVRPYEQYF
d_gene: -; j_gene: TRBJ1-5; v_gene: TRBV7-2; abundance: -; CDR3nt: TGTGCCAGCAGCTTAGTGGGGGCCCCTCAGCCCCAGCATTTT; CDR3aa: CASSLVGAPQPQHF
d_gene: -; j_gene: TRBJ2-5; v_gene: TRBV11-2; abundance: -; CDR3nt: TGTGCCAGCAGCTTAGGATACAGGGAGGGGACCCAGTACTTC; CDR3aa: CASSLGYREGTQYF
d_gene: -; j_gene: TRBJ1-1; v_gene: TRBV5-1; abundance: -; CDR3nt: TGCGCCAGCAGCTTGGGATGGGGAAACACTGAAGCTTTCTTT; CDR3aa: CASSLGWGNTEAFF
d_gene: TRBD1; j_gene: TRBJ1-2; v_gene: TRBV10-1; abundance: -; CDR3nt: TGCGCCAGCCGAAGACAGGGAGAATATGGCTACACCTTC; CDR3aa: CASRRQGEYGYTF
d_gene: TRBD1; j_gene: TRBJ1-1; v_gene: TRBV5-4; abundance: -; CDR3nt: TGTGCCAGCAGCTTGGGGCAGGGGGCTCGAGGGAACACTGAAGCTTTCTTT; CDR3aa: CASSLGQGARGNTEAFF
d_gene: -; j_gene: TRBJ1-1; v_gene: TRBV6-5; abundance: -; CDR3nt: TGTGCCAGCATTCCACAGAGTTTCCTGGGCACTGAAGCTTTCTTT; CDR3aa: CASIPQSFLGTEAFF
d_gene: -; j_gene: TRBJ1-5; v_gene: TRBV15; abundance: -; CDR3nt: TGTGCCACCGGAGCGGCAGAGGCTCAGCCCCAGCATTTT; CDR3aa: CATGAAEAQPQHF
d_gene: -; j_gene: TRBJ2-3; v_gene: TRBV6-5; abundance: -; CDR3nt: TGTGCCAGCGAAAACTCCCTCGGGGATACGCAGTATTTT; CDR3aa: CASENSLGDTQYF
d_gene: TRBD2; j_gene: TRBJ2-3; v_gene: TRBV5-1; abundance: -; CDR3nt: TGCGCCAGCAGCTTGGTCCGGGGGGGCCGTACAGATACGCAGTATTTT; CDR3aa: CASSLVRGGRTDTQYF
d_gene: -; j_gene: TRBJ1-2; v_gene: TRBV19; abundance: once; CDR3nt: TGTGCCAGTAGTATATCGTCGGCAACCGGGGGCTACACCTTC; CDR3aa: CASSISSATGGYTF
d_gene: -; j_gene: TRBJ2-7; v_gene: TRBV15; abundance: -; CDR3nt: TGTGCCACCAGCAGAGACAAACAGCGTTACTCCTACGAGCAGTACTTC; CDR3aa: CATSRDKQRYSYEQYF
d_gene: TRBD1; j_gene: TRBJ1-2; v_gene: TRBV12-3/TRBV12-4; abundance: -; CDR3nt: TGTGCCAGCAGCTCCTGGGACAGCTATGGCTACACCTTC; CDR3aa: CASSSWDSYGYTF
d_gene: -; j_gene: TRBJ1-5; v_gene: TRBV27; abundance: -; CDR3nt: TGTGCCAGCAGTCCCCTGGGGGGGGGTCAGCCCCAGCATTTT; CDR3aa: CASSPLGGGQPQHF
d_gene: TRBD1; j_gene: TRBJ2-2; v_gene: TRBV6-5; abundance: once; CDR3nt: TGTGCCAGCAACGACAGGGGGTACACCGGGGAGCTGTTTTTT; CDR3aa: CASNDRGYTGELFF
d_gene: -; j_gene: TRBJ1-2; v_gene: TRBV7-2; abundance: -; CDR3nt: TGTGCCAGCAGCCCTGAAATTGAGATCAGAGGCTACACCTTC; CDR3aa: CASSPEIEIRGYTF
d_gene: TRBD2; j_gene: TRBJ2-5; v_gene: TRBV2; abundance: -; CDR3nt: TGTGCCAGCAGGAGAGCGGGGGGGCCGGGAGAGACCCAGTACTTC; CDR3aa: CASRRAGGPGETQYF
d_gene: TRBD1; j_gene: TRBJ1-5; v_gene: TRBV30; abundance: -; CDR3nt: TGTGCCTGGAGGGACAGGGCCAATCAGCCCCAGCATTTT; CDR3aa: CAWRDRANQPQHF
d_gene: TRBD1; j_gene: TRBJ2-3; v_gene: TRBV30; abundance: -; CDR3nt: TGTGCCCTCCTTAGGACAGGCGGTACGCAGTATTTT; CDR3aa: CALLRTGGTQYF
d_gene: -; j_gene: TRBJ1-2; v_gene: TRBV29-1; abundance: -; CDR3nt: TGCAGCGCCGGGGGGGTCGGTGGCTACACCTTC; CDR3aa: CSAGGVGGYTF
d_gene: -; j_gene: TRBJ2-7; v_gene: TRBV2; abundance: few; CDR3nt: TGTGCCAGCGATATAAGGGTTGGCGAGCAGTACTTC; CDR3aa: CASDIRVGEQYF
d_gene: -; j_gene: TRBJ2-7; v_gene: TRBV2; abundance: -; CDR3nt: TGTGCCAGCAGTGAAGCGCGCAGGGGATTTGGTGAGCAGTACTTC; CDR3aa: CASSEARRGFGEQYF
d_gene: TRBD2; j_gene: TRBJ2-4; v_gene: TRBV27; abundance: -; CDR3nt: TGTGCCAGCAGTCCATTAGCGGGGGGCGCTTTTGGAGCCAAAAACATTCAGTACTTC; CDR3aa: CASSPLAGGAFGAKNIQYF
d_gene: -; j_gene: TRBJ1-5; v_gene: TRBV27; abundance: -; CDR3nt: TGTGCCAGCAGTTTATTCACCCCGTCCCCCGGGAGCAATCAGCCCCAGCATTTT; CDR3aa: CASSLFTPSPGSNQPQHF
d_gene: -; j_gene: TRBJ1-1; v_gene: TRBV15; abundance: -; CDR3nt: TGTGCCACCAGCAGAGATTATGGGGGGGGCACTGAAGCTTTCTTT; CDR3aa: CATSRDYGGGTEAFF
d_gene: -; j_gene: TRBJ1-5; v_gene: TRBV11-2; abundance: -; CDR3nt: TGTGCCAGCAGCTTAGAGCAGGGCCCGAATCAGCCCCAGCATTTT; CDR3aa: CASSLEQGPNQPQHF
d_gene: -; j_gene: TRBJ1-1; v_gene: TRBV7-8; abundance: -; CDR3nt: TGTGCCAGCAGCGCCGGAGACGGGTTGAACACTGAAGCTTTCTTT; CDR3aa: CASSAGDGLNTEAFF
d_gene: -; j_gene: TRBJ1-4; v_gene: TRBV21-1; abundance: -; CDR3nt: TGTGCCAGCAGCTTCGAAGGGTTTCGAGGGCAGGGGCGGGAAAAACTGTTTTTT; CDR3aa: CASSFEGFRGQGREKLFF
d_gene: -; j_gene: TRBJ2-2; v_gene: TRBV12-5; abundance: -; CDR3nt: TGTGCTAGTGGTTTACCCCCAACCGGGGAGCTGTTTTTT; CDR3aa: CASGLPPTGELFF
d_gene: TRBD1; j_gene: TRBJ2-2; v_gene: TRBV19; abundance: -; CDR3nt: TGTGCCAGTAGACAGGGGTGGCACACCGGGGAGCTGTTTTTT; CDR3aa: CASRQGWHTGELFF
d_gene: -; j_gene: TRBJ2-3; v_gene: TRBV9; abundance: -; CDR3nt: TGTGCCAGCAGCGTAGAGGACTCACCCACAGATACGCAGTATTTT; CDR3aa: CASSVEDSPTDTQYF
d_gene: TRBD2; j_gene: TRBJ2-1; v_gene: TRBV29-1; abundance: -; CDR3nt: TGCAGCGCAATAGCGGGGGGGCAGGGTGAGCAGTTCTTC; CDR3aa: CSAIAGGQGEQFF
d_gene: -; j_gene: TRBJ2-1; v_gene: TRBV15; abundance: -; CDR3nt: TGTGCCACCAGCAGAGTCCCTTCCAATGAGCAGTTCTTC; CDR3aa: CATSRVPSNEQFF
d_gene: TRBD1; j_gene: TRBJ1-1; v_gene: TRBV28; abundance: -; CDR3nt: TGTGCCAGCAGTTTTACCGGGACAGGGGGCTCTGAAGCTTTCTTT; CDR3aa: CASSFTGTGGSEAFF
d_gene: TRBD1; j_gene: TRBJ2-5; v_gene: TRBV3-1/TRBV3-2; abundance: -; CDR3nt: TGTGCCAGCAGCCAAGAGGCCCCCGGGACAGGTTGGGAGACCCAGTACTTC; CDR3aa: CASSQEAPGTGWETQYF
d_gene: -; j_gene: TRBJ1-5; v_gene: TRBV7-2; abundance: -; CDR3nt: TGTGCCAGCAGCTTAGACAGAAATCAGCCCCAGCATTTT; CDR3aa: CASSLDRNQPQHF
d_gene: -; j_gene: TRBJ2-2; v_gene: TRBV2; abundance: -; CDR3nt: TGTGCCAGCAGTGAAGCGTATTCGAACACCGGGGAGCTGTTTTTT; CDR3aa: CASSEAYSNTGELFF
d_gene: -; j_gene: TRBJ1-5; v_gene: TRBV6-5; abundance: -; CDR3nt: TGTGCCAGCGGGTCCGTGAGAAGCAATCAGCCCCAGCATTTT; CDR3aa: CASGSVRSNQPQHF
d_gene: -; j_gene: TRBJ2-5; v_gene: TRBV7-9; abundance: -; CDR3nt: TGTGCCAGCAGCTTAGGGGGAACAGAGACCCAGTACTTC; CDR3aa: CASSLGGTETQYF
d_gene: -; j_gene: TRBJ1-5; v_gene: TRBV19; abundance: -; CDR3nt: TGTGCCAGTAGAGTTTTTGGGACCGAAAATCAGCCCCAGCATTTT; CDR3aa: CASRVFGTENQPQHF
d_gene: TRBD1; j_gene: TRBJ1-1; v_gene: TRBV4-1; abundance: few; CDR3nt: TGCGCCAGCAGCCCGGGTGACAGGGTTGCGAACACTGAAGCTTTCTTT; CDR3aa: CASSPGDRVANTEAFF
d_gene: -; j_gene: TRBJ2-3; v_gene: TRBV7-2; abundance: -; CDR3nt: TGTGCCAGCAGCTTAGGGTCTAGCTACGATACGCAGTATTTT; CDR3aa: CASSLGSSYDTQYF
d_gene: TRBD1; j_gene: TRBJ2-5; v_gene: TRBV5-1; abundance: once; CDR3nt: TGCGCCAGCAGTTTCGTTGACAGGGCCCAAGAGACCCAGTACTTC; CDR3aa: CASSFVDRAQETQYF
d_gene: TRBD2; j_gene: TRBJ2-1; v_gene: TRBV27; abundance: -; CDR3nt: TGTGCCAGCAGTTTGTTGGGGGGGGGAGGGTATGAGCAGTTCTTC; CDR3aa: CASSLLGGGGYEQFF
d_gene: -; j_gene: TRBJ2-3; v_gene: TRBV2; abundance: -; CDR3nt: TGTGCCAGCAGTGAAGCTATAACCCTGTCTACGCAGTATTTT; CDR3aa: CASSEAITLSTQYF
d_gene: -; j_gene: TRBJ1-1; v_gene: TRBV11-2; abundance: -; CDR3nt: TGTGCCAGCAGCCCCGGCGAGGGAATCTCCGGAGGGGCTTTCTTT; CDR3aa: CASSPGEGISGGAFF